These 13 T cell receptor beta chains were sequenced from one sample in a study of tumor-infiltrating lymphocytes in localized non-small cell lung cancer. Sequenced by immunoSEQ multiplex PCR; TCRdb stores in-frame clones only, minus some. This table has more than 10,000 clones, roughly 89% appearing once. Input material: lung tumor tissue. The receptor set was obtained from a human donor with non-small cell lung cancer.

The sample holds a few counts of this clone. This chain connects TRBV7-8 to TRBJ1-5; D is perhaps TRBD1 (6 bases). From germline, CDR1 is SGHVS and CDR2 FQNEAQ. Between the trimmed V and J ends, which lost 2 bases and 1 base, there was a span of 18 bases. CDR3 length: 18 amino acids. Written as DNA, the CDR3 is TGTGCCAGCAGCTTAAGGGGTGCAGGGGAGTTCAGCAATCAGCCCCAGCATTTT. Translated, it gives CASSLRGAGEFSNQPQHF.

The genes are TRBV10-2 and TRBJ2-1; D might be TRBD1 or TRBD2, each matching 6 bases. Germline V gene sequence: CDR1 WSHSY, CDR2 SAAADI. This CDR3 is built from 15 residues. The V end was cut by 7 bases, the J end by 9 bases, with 22 bases between. CDR3 in DNA: TGCGCCAGCACTCCCTACGGGGGCGAGGGCCCTGAGCAGTTCTTC. This sequence encodes CASTPYGGEGPEQFF.

The chain employs TRBV7-9 and TRBJ2-5; 12 bases are a match to TRBD2. The CDR3 has 16 amino acids. The ends lost 2 bases at V and 3 bases at J; junction bases unmatched: 4. Looked up from germline, CDR1 is SEHNR and CDR2 is FQNEAQ (reference sequence). The CDR3 spells CASSLSRLAGEETQYF. CDR3 DNA sequence: TGTGCCAGCAGCTTATCCCGACTAGCGGGAGAAGAGACCCAGTACTTC.

This clone was detected once. This sequence joins TRBV9 and TRBJ1-2; TRBD1 matches at 9 bases. Germline V gene data show CDR1 as SGDLS and CDR2 as YYNGEE. Trimming at V came to 3 bases and at J to 4 bases, leaving 4 bases not matched to a gene. The length of the CDR3 is 14 residues. The CDR3 loop reads CASSDRGLSYGYTF. The CDR3, as DNA: TGTGCCAGCAGCGACAGGGGGCTGAGCTATGGCTACACCTTC.

The chain employs TRBV5-1 and TRBJ1-2; 7 bases are shared with TRBD1. V shed 4 bases, J shed 6 bases, and the junction held 15 bases outside the gene matches. The CDR3 length is 16 residues. The germline gives CDR1 SGHRS, CDR2 YFSETQ. Here the CDR3 reads CASSAARGRDPNGYTF. In DNA form, the CDR3 reads TGCGCCAGCAGCGCAGCAAGGGGGCGCGACCCTAATGGCTACACCTTC.

The J gene is TRBJ1-3, the V gene TRBV6-4; tentatively, D is TRBD1 (5 bases). This CDR3 is built from 13 residues. Germline CDR1 MRHNA, CDR2 SNTAGT. Trimming took 11 bases from V and 3 from J, leaving 14 bases between them. In DNA, the CDR3 is TGTGCCCTCAAGAGGGGAGGTGGAAACACCATATATTTT. Translation gives CALKRGGGNTIYF.

The chain recombines TRBV11-2 with TRBJ2-3; tentative D call: TRBD1 (5 bases). With 1 base removed from V and 2 bases from J, the gap between germline ends came to 22 bases. Germline loops: CDR1 SGHAT, CDR2 FQNNGV. The CDR3 consists of 19 residues. The DNA for the CDR3 is TGTGCCAGCAGCTTAGTGTGGACAAGGGAAGGTAGATTCACAGATACGCAGTATTTT. It yields the protein CASSLVWTREGRFTDTQYF.

The V gene is TRBV5-1, the J gene TRBJ1-5; the D gene is possibly TRBD1 (6 bases). V lost 0 bases to trimming and J lost 2 bases, with 9 bases between them. This CDR3 has 15 amino acids. Germline V gene lookup returns CDR1 SGHRS and CDR2 YFSETQ. The CDR3 DNA follows: TGCGCCAGCAGCTTGGAGGGGGTCCGCAATCAGCCCCAGCATTTT. This encodes CASSLEGVRNQPQHF.

The rearrangement links TRBV19 to TRBJ2-1; 8 positions agree with TRBD2. The CDR3 consists of 18 residues. V lost 3 bases and J lost 6; bases outside the gene matches: 16. The germline gives CDR1 LNHDA, CDR2 SQIVND (reference sequence). As DNA, the CDR3 is TGTGCCAGTAGTATTTTGAGAGCGGGAGTCCCTACCCCCAATGAGCAGTTCTTC. It codes for CASSILRAGVPTPNEQFF. The whole variable domain, filled in from reference TRBV19 and TRBJ2-1, reads DGGITQSPKYLFRKEGQNVTLSCEQNLNHDAMYWYRQDPGQGLRLIYYSQIVNDFQKGDIAEGYSVSREKKESFPLTVTSAQKNPTAFYLCASSILRAGVPTPNEQFFGPGTRLTVL.

The chain is built from TRBV25-1 and TRBJ2-5; weak D call: TRBD2 (7 bases). Trimming took 6 bases from V and 5 from J, leaving 19 bases between them. The CDR3 runs to 15 residues. CDR1 and CDR2 (germline): MGHDK, SYGVNS. The CDR3 nucleotides are TGTGCCAGCAGCCCCGCCCGGGGGGCGGGTGAGACCCAGTACTTC. Its translation: CASSPARGAGETQYF.

J is TRBJ2-6 and V is TRBV5-1; D gene ambiguous. Germline CDR1 is SGHRS and CDR2 is YFSETQ. CDR3 length equals 19 residues. Deletions cut 2 bases from V and 0 bases from J, with 18 bases between. The CDR3 nucleotides are TGCGCCAGCAGCTTAAGGGCAGTCAACCTGGCCTCTGGGGCCAACGTCCTGACTTTC. It translates to CASSLRAVNLASGANVLTF.

This clone was picked up a small number of times. V gene TRBV5-1 combines with J gene TRBJ2-5; maybe TRBD1 (8 bases). Germline loops: CDR1 SGHRS, CDR2 YFSETQ. This CDR3 spans 18 amino acids. V shed 4 bases and J shed 2 bases, with 24 bases lying between them. The CDR3 DNA is TGCGCCAGCAGCGGGGGGGACAGGCCTCAGGGACGGCAAGAGACCCAGTACTTC. Protein: CASSGGDRPQGRQETQYF.

The chain links TRBV5-6 to TRBJ2-3; D unresolved. V was pared by 1 base and J by 0 bases, with 15 bases between. The CDR3 has 17 residues. Germline lookup yields CDR1 SGHDT and CDR2 YYEEEE. The CDR3 protein is CASSLRVLERSTDTQYF. Written as DNA, the CDR3 is TGTGCCAGCAGCTTGAGGGTACTCGAAAGGAGCACAGATACGCAGTATTTT.